This T cell receptor beta chain was identified in a study of shared clonotypes between healthy human individuals. Study-wide results and caveats: Generally, estimated richness proved larger in naive subsets than it did in memory subsets.

Assay execution proceeded at the deep level. Produced via immunoSEQ multiplex PCR; TCRdb's table is partial and in-frame only. Altogether some 2 million clones are present, 85% to 95% being singletons, with the ten largest covering roughly 1%. Positively selected for CCR7, the CD45RO-negative cells used as naive CD8 cells excluded terminally differentiated effector memory CD45RA+ cells. CDR1 and CDR2 (germline): MNHNS, SASEGT. The CDR3 consists of 14 residues. The V end lost 5 bases, the J end lost 5 bases, and 15 bases lay between the germline ends. Turning to this clone: What it binds is not known.

The chain carries TRBV6-1 and TRBJ2-5; D could derive from TRBD1 or TRBD2 (5 bases each). The source is a man aged 18 to 29 in good health. The sample comprised naive CD8+ T cells sorted from blood. The CDR3 coding sequence is TGTGCCAGCAGTCTACTGGGACCTTCGGAGACCCAGTACTTC. It is translated as CASSLLGPSETQYF.